The source of this T cell receptor (beta chain) is a study of blood T cell repertoires in COVID-19. The CDR3 runs to 11 residues. CDR1 and CDR2 from the germline V gene are MNHEY and SVGAGI. The V gene lost 4 bases and the J gene lost 11 bases, with 11 bases spanning the gap. Here immunoSEQ multiplex PCR was the method, and the copy in TCRdb shows in-frame clones only, minus some. The data show over 300,000 clones, about 85% seen once. The sample comprised PBMCs or T cells enriched from blood (not recorded which). The chain combines TRBV6-5 with TRBJ1-1, with D uncertain. The TCR sequence derives from a woman aged 25 to 39 who had recovered from COVID-19. The CDR3 loop reads CASSSPKRAFF. The DNA of the CDR3 is TGTGCCAGCAGTTCACCCAAACGGGCTTTCTTT.